This entry describes one TCR beta chain. These data originate in a study of blood T cell repertoires in COVID-19. Whole-study context: Italy, Spain and the United States were the sources of the convalescent and acute COVID-19 samples. T cells, B-cell-depleted T cells, or PBMCs provided the cDNA or gDNA that served as material.

In the study's own analysis: Amplification from reference gene primers served as the basis for estimated nucleated cell counts. TCRdb keeps only in-frame clones here, not all; method: immunoSEQ multiplex PCR. That table gives V, J and clone size, and the DNA gave D and trimming. The sample contains some 200,000 clones, about 92% of which appear only once. Germline lookup yields CDR1 MNHEY and CDR2 SVGEGT. This CDR3 contains 15 residues. The V and J ends lost 4 bases and 5 bases, in that order; junction bases with no gene match: 10. The receptor was derived from a man aged 25 to 45 with acute or convalescent COVID-19. The J gene is TRBJ2-5, the V gene TRBV6-2 or TRBV6-3, with TRBD2 matching over 7 bases. The sample taken for sequencing was peripheral blood. The CDR3 bases are TGTGCCAGCAGTTTCCCTAGCGGCTGGGGGGAGACCCAGTACTTC. Protein: CASSFPSGWGETQYF.